The T cell receptor beta chain under discussion was sequenced for a study of blood T cell repertoires in COVID-19. Study in general: Samples of COVID-19 (acute and convalescent) were obtained from the United States, Italy and Spain. T cells, B-cell-depleted T cells, or PBMCs supplied cDNA or gDNA.

Germline-derived CDR1 and CDR2 are GTSNPN and SVGIG (reference sequence). V shed 0 bases, J shed 6 bases, and the junction held 8 bases outside the gene matches. The CDR3 covers 15 residues. As originally analysed: Amplifying reference gene primers gave estimates of nucleated cell counts. Sequencing was performed with immunoSEQ multiplex PCR; in TCRdb, only in-frame clones are kept and a portion is missing. D and trimming come from the DNA, and the V and J calls and clone size come from that table. Of more than 95,000 clones listed, approximately 87% are singletons. Sequenced: peripheral blood. V gene TRBV30 combines with J gene TRBJ2-3; 8 bases are a match to TRBD2. The clonotype comes from a man between 65 and 85 years old who had recovered from COVID-19. The CDR3 nucleotides read TGTGCCTGGAGTGTAGGAGCGGGAGTGGGGGATACGCAGTATTTT. Translated: CAWSVGAGVGDTQYF. Using reference TRBV30 and TRBJ2-3 for the parts outside the CDR3, the full variable domain is SQTIHQWPATLVQPVGSPLSLECTVEGTSNPNLYWYRQAAGRGLQLLFYSVGIGQISSEVPQNLSASRPQDRQFILSSKKLLLSDSGFYLCAWSVGAGVGDTQYFGPGTRLTVL.